This T cell receptor (beta chain) was sequenced in a study of cytomegalovirus exposure and HLA in healthy donors. The overall study: Tens of millions of unique TCRs from HLA-typed donors made up an early data release.

Findings and limits, study-wide: Previously analyzed data showed that most TCR beta V segments were productive at a frequency of about 87% or about 30%. Reports state that TCR beta sequences accurately predicted most subjects' HLA-A and HLA-B alleles. Presence/absence comparisons presumed near-even sequencing depth among donors.

Primers: 60 Vbeta forward and 13 Jbeta reverse. Generated by immunoSEQ multiplex PCR, the TCRdb table keeps only in-frame clones and is missing some. The sample yields about 200,000 clones, about 87% seen once. V gave up 5 bases and J gave up 5 bases; unmatched junction bases: 8. This CDR3 has 15 residues. Per the germline V gene, CDR1 is SGHTA and CDR2 is FQGNSA. This clone was counted a single time. Its cognate antigen is unknown. The gene calls are TRBV7-2 and TRBJ2-5, with 10 bases matching TRBD2. Sequenced: PBMCs. The source is a man aged 25 to 40 in good health and CMV-seronegative. CDR3 in amino acids: CASSGQRGGWETQYF. The CDR3 DNA sequence: TGTGCCAGCAGCGGGCAGCGGGGGGGTTGGGAGACCCAGTACTTC.